This is a list of T cell receptor beta chains from one sample in a study of CD4 T cells in relation to SARS-CoV-2 and coronaviruses. Method: immunoSEQ multiplex PCR; TCRdb's copy keeps in-frame clones and lacks some. The sample includes about 18,000 clones, about 86% of them seen just once. No antigen is known for these receptors. Sequenced material: CD4+ T cells from PBMCs, cultured in vitro. These receptors were collected from a human donor in good health. The CDR3 runs from the conserved cysteine through the conserved F or W. D genes are given only for firm matches. Clone size appears in some rows only: once, few, many, or a class for an expanded clone.

clone_size,v_call,j_call,d_call,cdr3_nt,cdr3_aa
once,TRBV19,TRBJ1-4,-,TGTGCCAGTAGTGGGCAGCGTAATGAAAAACTGTTTTTT,CASSGQRNEKLFF
-,TRBV18,TRBJ2-7,-,TGTGCCAGCTCACAAACAGGATCCTTTCAGAACGAGCAGTACTTC,CASSQTGSFQNEQYF
once,TRBV6-5,TRBJ2-7,TRBD2,TGTGCCAGCATCAAAGGCGGGGGGGGATCCTACGAGCAGTACTTC,CASIKGGGGSYEQYF
once,TRBV5-1,TRBJ1-6,-,TGCGCCAGCAGCTCGACAGGAGGGAGCTCCTATAATTCACCCCTCCACTTT,CASSSTGGSSYNSPLHF
-,TRBV2,TRBJ2-3,-,TGTGCCAGCAGAGGGACCCACACAGATACGCAGTATTTT,CASRGTHTDTQYF
-,TRBV2,TRBJ1-5,-,TGTGCCACCGCCAAGGACGGGGGATTATACCAGCCCCAGCATTTT,CATAKDGGLYQPQHF
few,TRBV5-6,TRBJ1-2,-,TGTGCCAGCAGCTTGGGCAAATCGGGTGGCTACACCTTC,CASSLGKSGGYTF
-,TRBV14,TRBJ2-5,TRBD1,TGTGCCAGCAGCCAAGCTCCCAGATTCGACAGGGGGAGAGAGACCCAGTACTTC,CASSQAPRFDRGRETQYF
-,TRBV11-1,TRBJ2-7,TRBD2,TGTGCCAGCAGCTTAGAGAGCGGGAGCATGGCGTACGAGCAGTACTTC,CASSLESGSMAYEQYF
-,TRBV7-2,TRBJ2-5,-,TGTGCCAGCAGCTTAGGGACATTTGCGAAGACCCAGTACTTC,CASSLGTFAKTQYF
-,TRBV27,TRBJ1-6,TRBD1,TGTGCCAGCAGTTCCAGTTTCCAGGGGGGTTCACCCCTCCACTTT,CASSSSFQGGSPLHF
-,TRBV6-5,TRBJ1-1,-,TGTGCCAGTGACCCTTCGTCCCGGGGGAGGACTGAAGCTTTCTTT,CASDPSSRGRTEAFF
-,TRBV6-5,TRBJ1-2,-,TGTGCCAGCAGTCCCCTTGGAGGCTATGGCTACACCTTC,CASSPLGGYGYTF
once,TRBV18,TRBJ1-1,-,TGTGCCAGCTCACTCGGGAACACTGAAGCTTTCTTT,CASSLGNTEAFF
-,TRBV12-5,TRBJ2-3,-,TGTGCTAGTGGAGGTGGGGCAGGCCGCACAGATACGCAGTATTTT,CASGGGAGRTDTQYF
-,TRBV5-1,TRBJ2-1,-,TGCGCCAGCAGCGGAGGGTCGGACTACAATGAGCAGTTCTTC,CASSGGSDYNEQFF
-,TRBV11-2,TRBJ1-3,-,TGTGCCAGCAACTCGAGATCTGGAAACACCATATATTTT,CASNSRSGNTIYF
-,TRBV9,TRBJ2-2,-,TGTGCCAGCAGCGGCCTCGGAAAGAGATGGACTGGGGAGCTGTTTTTT,CASSGLGKRWTGELFF
once,TRBV7-7,TRBJ2-1,TRBD2,TGTGCTAGCAGCCCAGAAGCTAGCGGGAGCTTTAACAATGAGCAGTTCTTC,CASSPEASGSFNNEQFF
-,TRBV7-2,TRBJ2-3,-,TGTGCCAGCAGCCGGAGCGGGACAGGCACAGATACGCAGTATTTT,CASSRSGTGTDTQYF
-,TRBV5-1,TRBJ1-4,-,TGCGCCAGCAGCTTACAGGGTACAACTAATGAAAAACTGTTTTTT,CASSLQGTTNEKLFF
-,TRBV10-3,TRBJ2-1,TRBD2,TGTGCCATCAGTGTCGGGGGGACCATCAATGAGCAGTTCTTC,CAISVGGTINEQFF
-,TRBV12-3/TRBV12-4,TRBJ2-3,-,TGTGCCAGCACCTTGACTGAGGGAACGCAGTATTTT,CASTLTEGTQYF
-,TRBV19,TRBJ2-7,-,TGTGCCAGTAGTATAAGGCGAGGAGGGCACTACGAGCAGTACTTC,CASSIRRGGHYEQYF
-,TRBV2,TRBJ1-1,-,TGTGCCAGCAGTGAACAAGATCCGAAGGTCACTGAAGCTTTCTTT,CASSEQDPKVTEAFF
-,TRBV2,TRBJ1-1,-,TGTGCCAGCAGCTCCCAGGGGAACACTGAAGCTTTCTTT,CASSSQGNTEAFF
-,TRBV5-6,TRBJ2-1,TRBD2,TGTGCCAGCAGCCACACTAGCGGGGCTTACAATGAGCAGTTCTTC,CASSHTSGAYNEQFF
-,TRBV18,TRBJ2-3,-,TGTGCCAGCTCACCGTTGGGAGATACGCAGTATTTT,CASSPLGDTQYF
-,TRBV19,TRBJ1-1,-,TGTGCCAGTAAGACAGCCCGAGGCCAGCCAGGGTGGGCTGAAGCTTTCTTT,CASKTARGQPGWAEAFF
once,TRBV7-3,TRBJ2-1,-,TGTGCCAGCAGCCCGGCCAACTCCCTTAATGAGCAGTTCTTC,CASSPANSLNEQFF
-,TRBV3-1/TRBV3-2,TRBJ2-3,-,TGTGCCAGCAGCCAAGATGTCCAAACGGGGGCAGATACGCAGTATTTT,CASSQDVQTGADTQYF
-,TRBV9,TRBJ1-5,-,TGTGCCTCAAGCAGACGGGACAATCAGCCCCAGCATTTT,CASSRRDNQPQHF
-,TRBV2,TRBJ2-2,TRBD2,TGTGCCAGCATAGTGGCTAGCGGGGTTGGGGAGCTGTTTTTT,CASIVASGVGELFF
-,TRBV11-2,TRBJ2-6,-,TGTGCCAGCAGGTCCGCCGGGACTGCATCCCCTGGGGCCAACGTCCTGACTTTC,CASRSAGTASPGANVLTF
-,TRBV3-1/TRBV3-2,TRBJ2-6,-,TGTGCCAGCAGCCGACTCTTACAGGGTCGCTCTGGGGCCAACGTCCTGACTTTC,CASSRLLQGRSGANVLTF
-,TRBV5-8,TRBJ1-5,TRBD1,TGTGCCAGCAGCCGTGACAGGGGTCAGCCCCAGCATTTT,CASSRDRGQPQHF
-,TRBV5-1,TRBJ2-7,-,TGCGCCAGCAGCCCAGGGAGTTCCTACGAGCAGTACTTC,CASSPGSSYEQYF
-,TRBV4-1,TRBJ1-4,TRBD1,TGCGCCAGCAGCCACTTACTCGGGACAGGGGATGGTAAACAACTTTTT,CASSHLLGTGDGKQLF
-,TRBV30,TRBJ2-3,TRBD1,TGTGCCGGCTACAGGGGTACGGGTTCAGATACGCAGTATTTT,CAGYRGTGSDTQYF
-,TRBV5-1,TRBJ1-1,TRBD1,TGCGCCAGCAGCAGCGACAGGGCCACTGAAGCTTTCTTT,CASSSDRATEAFF
-,TRBV11-2,TRBJ2-7,-,TGTGCCAGCAGCTCACTCGATGGAGGGCGATCCTACGAGCAGTACTTC,CASSSLDGGRSYEQYF
-,TRBV5-1,TRBJ1-2,-,TGCGCCAGCAGCTCTGGACAGTCAGCTAACTATGGCTACACCTTC,CASSSGQSANYGYTF
-,TRBV11-1,TRBJ1-1,-,TGTGCCAGCAGCTTAGGACTTATGAACACTGAAGCTTTCTTT,CASSLGLMNTEAFF
-,TRBV12-1,TRBJ2-6,-,TGTGCCAGCCCCGACAGGGCTGGGGCCAACGTCCTGACTTTC,CASPDRAGANVLTF
-,TRBV2,TRBJ2-3,TRBD2,TGTGCCAGCAGTGAAGCGTTGGCGGGGGGCCTTACGCAGTATTTT,CASSEALAGGLTQYF
few,TRBV2,TRBJ2-2,-,TGTGCCAGCAGGCGGGACACCGGGGAGCTGTTTTTT,CASRRDTGELFF
-,TRBV21-1,TRBJ1-4,-,TGTGCCAGCACCATGCCAGGGGGGGCGTCTAATGAAAAACTGTTTTTT,CASTMPGGASNEKLFF
-,TRBV18,TRBJ1-2,-,TGTGCCAGCTCACTCAACCGGGACGGAGCTAACTATGGCTACACCTTC,CASSLNRDGANYGYTF
-,TRBV4-1,TRBJ2-1,-,TGCGCCAGCAGCCAACCAGGGATGAGGAGAGGGGGCAATGAGCAGTTCTTC,CASSQPGMRRGGNEQFF
few,TRBV3-1/TRBV3-2,TRBJ2-2,TRBD1,TGTGCCAGCAGCCAAGATGGGACAGGGTCCGGGGAGCTGTTTTTT,CASSQDGTGSGELFF
-,TRBV5-1,TRBJ2-3,-,TGCGCCAGCAGCTTGGCCCTAGACCTTACAGATACGCAGTATTTT,CASSLALDLTDTQYF
few,TRBV7-6,TRBJ1-3,-,TGTGCCAGCAGCTTGGGACACCTATACTCTGGAAACACCATATATTTT,CASSLGHLYSGNTIYF
-,TRBV2,TRBJ1-3,TRBD1,TGTGCCAGCAGCCAGGGGGCTGGAAACACCATATATTTT,CASSQGAGNTIYF
once,TRBV18,TRBJ2-7,TRBD2,TGTGCCAGCTCACCCGGGGGGGGCACCTACGAGCAGTACTTC,CASSPGGGTYEQYF
-,TRBV18,TRBJ2-3,-,TGTGCCAGCTCTCGCAGTGGGTTGGGAGATACGCAGTATTTT,CASSRSGLGDTQYF
-,TRBV30,TRBJ1-2,-,TGTGCCTGGAGTGTAACAGGAATTGGCTACACCTTC,CAWSVTGIGYTF
-,TRBV12-3/TRBV12-4,TRBJ2-7,-,TGTGCCAGCAGTTTTCGGGACGAGCAGTACTTC,CASSFRDEQYF